This is a list of T cell receptor beta chains from one sample in a study of blood T cell repertoires in COVID-19. This table comes from immunoSEQ multiplex PCR, and its TCRdb copy is limited to in-frame clones, with some not included. Found here are roughly 220,000 clones, 85% to 90% of them singletons; the top ten hold roughly 3.7%. The sample comprised PBMCs or T cells enriched from blood (not recorded which). These receptors all come from a woman in her late teens or twenties in a cohort exposed to, infected with or recovered from COVID-19 (not recorded which). Both conserved end residues are part of each CDR3. Fields, in order: D gene, J gene, V gene, clone size, CDR3 protein, CDR3 DNA. A D gene is named only where the DNA matches it firmly. Not all rows give a size; the values are once, few, many and, for expanded clones, a class.

TRBD2,TRBJ2-1,TRBV13,-,CASSFFDSGRLEQFF,TGTGCCAGCAGCTTTTTTGACAGCGGGAGGCTTGAGCAGTTCTTC
-,TRBJ1-1,TRBV10-3,-,CAIGARGENTEAFF,TGTGCCATCGGGGCAAGGGGTGAGAACACTGAAGCTTTCTTT
-,TRBJ2-7,TRBV25-1,-,CASSDPGGPYEQYF,TGTGCCAGCAGTGACCCCGGGGGACCCTACGAGCAGTACTTC
TRBD2,TRBJ2-3,TRBV11-3,-,CASSLVAGGAKDTQYF,TGTGCCAGCAGCCTAGTGGCGGGGGGCGCAAAGGATACGCAGTATTTT
-,TRBJ1-3,TRBV10-2,few,CASSEMGHGNTIYF,TGCGCCAGCAGTGAGATGGGACACGGAAACACCATATATTTT
TRBD2,TRBJ2-3,TRBV6-5,-,CASSTTLAGEDTQYF,TGTGCCAGCAGTACCACCCTAGCGGGAGAGGATACGCAGTATTTT
-,TRBJ2-7,TRBV19,-,CATAGTHSYEQYF,TGTGCCACTGCGGGGACCCACTCCTACGAGCAGTACTTC
-,TRBJ1-5,TRBV7-6,-,CASSHRRSSNQPQHF,TGTGCCAGCAGCCACCGACGGAGTAGCAATCAGCCCCAGCATTTT
-,TRBJ1-1,TRBV13,-,CASSSDLRGGTEAFF,TGTGCCAGCAGCTCAGACTTGCGGGGTGGGACTGAAGCTTTCTTT
TRBD1,TRBJ1-4,TRBV5-1,-,CASSFRMQPGQRETGEKLFF,TGCGCCAGCAGCTTCCGCATGCAGCCGGGACAGAGAGAAACTGGAGAAAAACTGTTTTTT
-,TRBJ1-1,TRBV19,-,CASGQGFYTEAFF,TGTGCCAGTGGACAAGGGTTTTACACTGAAGCTTTCTTT
-,TRBJ1-6,TRBV5-1,-,CASSLTGLGNSPLHF,TGCGCCAGCAGCTTAACAGGGTTGGGCAATTCACCCCTCCACTTT
TRBD1,TRBJ2-5,TRBV19,-,CASSIGVRGETQYF,TGTGCCAGTAGTATAGGCGTCAGGGGGGAGACCCAGTACTTC
TRBD1,TRBJ2-3,TRBV9,-,CASSSGGDPLNTQYF,TGTGCCAGCAGCTCAGGGGGCGACCCACTAAATACGCAGTATTTT
-,TRBJ1-6,TRBV2,-,CASSEGTPGKSPLHF,TGTGCCAGCAGTGAGGGGACTCCCGGAAAGTCACCCCTCCACTTT
-,TRBJ2-1,TRBV6-5,-,CASSYDDSEVQFF,TGTGCCAGCAGTTACGATGACTCGGAGGTGCAGTTCTTC
TRBD2,TRBJ2-7,TRBV25-1,-,CASSLAESSYEQYF,TGTGCCAGCAGCCTAGCGGAGAGCTCCTACGAGCAGTACTTC
TRBD2,TRBJ2-1,TRBV25-1,-,CASSEGREVNEQFF,TGTGCCAGCAGTGAGGGGCGGGAGGTCAATGAGCAGTTCTTC
TRBD1,TRBJ2-3,TRBV5-1,-,CASSRMPGQDTDTQYF,TGCGCCAGCAGCCGGATGCCGGGACAGGACACAGATACGCAGTATTTT
TRBD1,TRBJ1-2,TRBV6-5,-,CASRTGEWDGYTF,TGTGCCAGCAGGACAGGGGAGTGGGATGGCTACACCTTC
TRBD2,TRBJ2-1,TRBV19,-,CASSTGLADYNEQFF,TGTGCCAGTAGTACGGGACTAGCGGATTACAATGAGCAGTTCTTC
TRBD1,TRBJ2-7,TRBV6-2/TRBV6-3,-,CASSFIRTGYLSTEQYF,TGTGCCAGCAGTTTCATAAGGACAGGCTACCTTTCCACCGAGCAGTACTTC
-,TRBJ1-1,TRBV7-3,-,CASSLDSNTEAFF,TGTGCCAGCAGCTTAGACTCCAACACTGAAGCTTTCTTT
TRBD2,TRBJ2-1,TRBV7-2,-,CASSFVAGGPHEQFF,TGTGCCAGCAGCTTCGTAGCGGGAGGGCCTCATGAGCAGTTCTTC
-,TRBJ2-3,TRBV7-9,-,CASSLPADTQYF,TGTGCCAGCAGCTTACCTGCAGATACGCAGTATTTT
-,TRBJ2-7,TRBV11-3,once,CASSLTGAYEQYF,TGTGCCAGCAGCTTAACCGGTGCCTACGAGCAGTACTTC
-,TRBJ1-6,TRBV5-6,once,CASSWATGSSPLHF,TGTGCCAGCAGCTGGGCCACAGGGAGTTCGCCCCTCCACTTT